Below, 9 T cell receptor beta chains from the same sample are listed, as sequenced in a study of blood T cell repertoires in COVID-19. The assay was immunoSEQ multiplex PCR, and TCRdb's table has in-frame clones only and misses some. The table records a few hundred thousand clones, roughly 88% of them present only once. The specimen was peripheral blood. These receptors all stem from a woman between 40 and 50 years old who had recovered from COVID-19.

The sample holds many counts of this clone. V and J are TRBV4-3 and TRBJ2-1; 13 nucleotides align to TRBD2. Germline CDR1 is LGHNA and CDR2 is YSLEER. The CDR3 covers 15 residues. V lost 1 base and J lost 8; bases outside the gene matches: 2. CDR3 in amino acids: CASSQGTSGGHEQFF. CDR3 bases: TGCGCCAGCAGCCAAGGGACTAGCGGGGGACATGAGCAGTTCTTC.

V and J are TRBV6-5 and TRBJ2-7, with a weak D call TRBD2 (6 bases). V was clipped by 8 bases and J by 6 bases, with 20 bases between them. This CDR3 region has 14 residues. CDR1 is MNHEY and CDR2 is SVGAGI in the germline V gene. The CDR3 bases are TGTGCCAGCCTCCGACTAGATGCCCCCTCCGAGCAGTACTTC. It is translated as CASLRLDAPSEQYF.

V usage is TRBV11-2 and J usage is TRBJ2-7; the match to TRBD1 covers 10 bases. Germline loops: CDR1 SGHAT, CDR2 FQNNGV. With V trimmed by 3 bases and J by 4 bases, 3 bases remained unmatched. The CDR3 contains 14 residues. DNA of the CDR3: TGTGCCAGCAGCTTCGGGACAGGGGCGTACGAGCAGTACTTC. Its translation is CASSFGTGAYEQYF.

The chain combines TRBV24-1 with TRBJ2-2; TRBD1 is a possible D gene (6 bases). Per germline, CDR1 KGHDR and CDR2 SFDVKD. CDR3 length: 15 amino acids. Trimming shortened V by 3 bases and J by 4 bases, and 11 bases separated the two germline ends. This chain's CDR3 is CATSDEGVGTGELFF. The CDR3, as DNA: TGTGCCACCAGTGATGAGGGGGTCGGCACCGGGGAGCTGTTTTTT.

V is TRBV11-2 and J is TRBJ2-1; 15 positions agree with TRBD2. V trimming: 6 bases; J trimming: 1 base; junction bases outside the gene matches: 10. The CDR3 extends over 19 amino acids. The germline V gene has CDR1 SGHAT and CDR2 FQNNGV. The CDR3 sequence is CASSIRTSGGAWSYNEQFF. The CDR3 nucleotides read TGTGCCAGCAGTATAAGGACTAGCGGGGGGGCCTGGTCCTACAATGAGCAGTTCTTC.

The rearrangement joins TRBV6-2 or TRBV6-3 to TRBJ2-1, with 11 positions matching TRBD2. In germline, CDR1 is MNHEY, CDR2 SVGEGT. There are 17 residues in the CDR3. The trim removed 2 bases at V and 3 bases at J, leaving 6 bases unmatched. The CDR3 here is CASSYVIAGGIYNEQFF. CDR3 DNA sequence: TGTGCCAGCAGTTACGTTATAGCGGGGGGGATCTACAATGAGCAGTTCTTC.

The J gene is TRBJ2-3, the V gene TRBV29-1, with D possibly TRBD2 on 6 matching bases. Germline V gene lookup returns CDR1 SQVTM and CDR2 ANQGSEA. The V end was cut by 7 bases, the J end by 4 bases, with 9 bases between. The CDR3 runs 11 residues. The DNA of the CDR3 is TGCAGCGGCGGGACGGCAGATACGCAGTATTTT. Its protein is CSGGTADTQYF.

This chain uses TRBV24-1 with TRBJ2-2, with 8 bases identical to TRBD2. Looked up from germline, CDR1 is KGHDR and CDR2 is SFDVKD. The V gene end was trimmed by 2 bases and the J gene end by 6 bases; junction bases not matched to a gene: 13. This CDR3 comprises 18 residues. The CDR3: CATSDSPGTGGPSGELFF. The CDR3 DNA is TGTGCCACCAGTGATTCCCCGGGAACGGGGGGGCCTTCCGGGGAGCTGTTTTTT.

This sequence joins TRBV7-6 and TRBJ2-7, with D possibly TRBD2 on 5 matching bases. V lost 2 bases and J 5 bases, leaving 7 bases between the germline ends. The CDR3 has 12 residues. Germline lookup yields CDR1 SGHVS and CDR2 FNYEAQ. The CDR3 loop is CASSLPGDEQYF. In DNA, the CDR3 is TGTGCCAGCAGCTTACCCGGGGACGAGCAGTACTTC.